This T cell receptor beta chain was documented in a study of response to subunit inactivated influenza vaccine. TCRdb re-called the RT-PCR reads with MiXCR, one entry per CDR3 protein. This table has 650,000 to 700,000 distinct CDR3 sequences, approximately 15% appearing once. Per germline, CDR1 DFQATT and CDR2 SNEGSKA (reference sequence). The CDR3 length is 14 residues. V lost 4 bases to trimming and J lost 5 bases, with 17 bases between them. Material: PBMCs from blood, obtained roughly 13 days after vaccination. The chain combines TRBV20-1 with TRBJ2-5; D could derive from TRBD1 or TRBD2 (6 bases each). The TCR was taken from a man aged 50-60 years who received an inactivated influenza vaccine. CDR3 amino acids: CSATSGAGMETQYF. The CDR3 DNA reads TGCAGTGCTACCTCAGGGGCGGGGATGGAGACCCAGTACTTC.